This TCR beta chain was sequenced in a study of graft-versus-host responses after intestinal transplantation. Overall study results and limits: Ileal or blood samples showed some GvH clones first, and such clones were also found in recipient marrow. Within the allografts of patients who had graft-donor T cell macrochimerism, graft-versus-host to host-versus-graft clonal ratios were high.

In this sample, this clone turned up a few times. Antigen specificity is unknown. Between the trimmed V and J ends, which lost 2 bases and 7 bases, there was a span of 9 bases. Germline CDR1 and CDR2: MNHEY and SVGAGI. This CDR3 is 14 amino acids long. Libraries were prepared by immunoSEQ multiplex PCR; TCRdb keeps only in-frame clonotypes and omits some of them. This table holds approximately 89,000 clones, 80% to 95% found once. The TCR originated in a human patient who received an intestinal transplant, so some T cells may come from the graft donor. V gene TRBV6-5 combines with J gene TRBJ1-6; D remains ambiguous. The specimen comprised PBMCs, sampled 450 to 480 days after intestinal transplant. As DNA, the CDR3 is TGTGCCAGCAGTTACGGTGTTGAGAATTCACCCCTCCACTTT. Protein sequence: CASSYGVENSPLHF.